Listed below are T cell receptor beta chains from one sample, sequenced in a study of T cell changes during pregnancy in multiple sclerosis. Only in-frame clones appear in the TCRdb table, and some are missing; sequencing was by immunoSEQ multiplex PCR. The sample lists around 33,000 clones; roughly 94% were seen once. Sequences were derived from CD4+ T cells from peripheral blood mononuclear cells, sampled after pregnancy. The receptors were sampled from a female donor with multiple sclerosis, enrolled in a pregnancy study. Each CDR3 is given with its conserved first and last residue. The D gene is left open where the match is weak. Not all rows give a size; the values are once, few, many and, for expanded clones, a class.

d_call | j_call | v_call | clone_size | cdr3_aa | cdr3_nt
. | TRBJ1-2 | TRBV5-8 | . | CASSLGGLGYGYTF | TGTGCCAGCAGCTTGGGCGGGCTAGGCTATGGCTACACCTTC
TRBD2 | TRBJ2-5 | TRBV13 | . | CASSLGGTSGFEETQYF | TGTGCCAGCAGCTTAGGGGGGACTAGCGGGTTTGAAGAGACCCAGTACTTC
TRBD2 | TRBJ2-2 | TRBV28 | . | CASSFARLAGGTGELFF | TGTGCCAGCAGTTTCGCTCGGCTAGCGGGAGGCACCGGGGAGCTGTTTTTT
. | TRBJ2-7 | TRBV5-1 | . | CASSPLSSYEQYF | TGCGCCAGCAGCCCTCTTAGCTCCTACGAGCAGTACTTC
. | TRBJ1-5 | TRBV28 | . | CASSLPWAAQHF | TGTGCCAGCAGTTTACCCTGGGCAGCTCAGCATTTT
. | TRBJ2-1 | TRBV14 | once | CASSQGLGNEQFF | TGTGCCAGCAGCCAAGGACTCGGCAATGAGCAGTTCTTC
TRBD1 | TRBJ1-2 | TRBV19 | . | CASSVGGGAIYGYTF | TGTGCCAGTAGTGTTGGAGGGGGCGCGATCTATGGCTACACCTTC
. | TRBJ2-4 | TRBV11-2 | . | CASSLDGTVIGGNIQYF | TGTGCCAGCAGCTTAGACGGGACGGTGATCGGGGGAAACATTCAGTACTTC
. | TRBJ2-5 | TRBV5-1 | . | CASSLTGEVETQYF | TGCGCCAGCAGCTTGACAGGGGAGGTCGAGACCCAGTACTTC
. | TRBJ2-7 | TRBV6-4 | once | CASGGGDSHYEQYF | TGTGCCAGCGGGGGAGGAGACAGCCACTACGAGCAGTACTTC
TRBD1 | TRBJ1-6 | TRBV18 | . | CASSQDRGSPLHF | TGTGCCAGCTCACAGGACAGGGGTTCACCCCTCCACTTT
TRBD1 | TRBJ1-1 | TRBV5-1 | . | CASSSPGQGVSTEAFF | TGCGCCAGCAGCTCCCCGGGACAGGGGGTGAGCACTGAAGCTTTCTTT
. | TRBJ2-2 | TRBV19 | . | CASTTMVGEYGELFF | TGTGCCAGTACCACAATGGTCGGGGAATACGGGGAGCTGTTTTTT
TRBD1 | TRBJ2-2 | TRBV29-1 | . | CSVRGWDRGGTGELFF | TGCAGCGTTCGCGGTTGGGACAGGGGGGGAACCGGGGAGCTGTTTTTT
TRBD2 | TRBJ2-1 | TRBV25-1 | . | CASSDSASGGFANEQFF | TGTGCCAGCAGTGATTCGGCTAGCGGGGGGTTTGCAAATGAGCAGTTCTTC
. | TRBJ2-1 | TRBV7-2 | . | CASSPSGRGLNNEQFF | TGTGCCAGCAGCCCGTCCGGGCGGGGGCTTAACAATGAGCAGTTCTTC
. | TRBJ2-7 | TRBV7-9 | . | CASSEGTGQNLYEQYF | TGTGCCAGCAGCGAAGGGACGGGACAAAATCTCTACGAGCAGTACTTC
. | TRBJ2-7 | TRBV2 | . | CASSEGRPYEQYF | TGTGCCAGCAGTGAAGGGCGGCCCTACGAGCAGTACTTC
. | TRBJ1-5 | TRBV28 | . | CASSFKGWRQPQHF | TGTGCCAGCAGTTTTAAGGGGTGGCGGCAGCCCCAGCATTTT
TRBD1 | TRBJ2-5 | TRBV7-2 | . | CASSRTGVQETQYF | TGTGCCAGCAGCCGGACAGGGGTCCAAGAGACCCAGTACTTC
TRBD2 | TRBJ2-2 | TRBV11-2 | . | CASSPSIGTRTGELFF | TGTGCCAGCAGCCCGAGTATCGGGACTAGAACCGGGGAGCTGTTTTTT
. | TRBJ1-4 | TRBV20-1 | . | CSAKEGAKLFF | TGCAGTGCCAAGGAAGGGGCAAAACTGTTTTTT
TRBD1 | TRBJ1-2 | TRBV4-2 | once | CASSQEGARTGDGYGYTF | TGTGCCAGCAGCCAAGAAGGGGCTAGGACAGGGGATGGCTATGGCTACACCTTC
. | TRBJ2-7 | TRBV7-9 | . | CASSLAVNRATYEQYF | TGTGCCAGCAGCTTAGCAGTTAACCGAGCCACCTACGAGCAGTACTTC
TRBD1 | TRBJ1-1 | TRBV7-6 | . | CASSPKTGVGMNTEAFF | TGTGCCAGCAGCCCGAAAACAGGGGTGGGGATGAACACTGAAGCTTTCTTT
. | TRBJ1-1 | TRBV11-2 | . | CASSLVWDMNTEAFF | TGTGCCAGCAGCCTAGTTTGGGACATGAACACTGAAGCTTTCTTT
. | TRBJ1-6 | TRBV6-6 | . | CASTIGGSPLHF | TGTGCCAGCACCATAGGAGGGTCACCCCTCCACTTT
. | TRBJ1-2 | TRBV7-9 | . | CASRYSTGYGYTF | TGTGCCAGCAGGTACTCTACAGGGTATGGCTACACCTTC
TRBD1 | TRBJ1-6 | TRBV11-2 | once | CASSPTGGSSPLHF | TGTGCCAGCAGTCCTACAGGGGGTAGCTCACCCCTCCACTTT
. | TRBJ2-5 | TRBV7-8 | . | CASSRTNWPQETQYF | TGTGCCAGCAGCCGGACAAACTGGCCCCAAGAGACCCAGTACTTC
TRBD1 | TRBJ1-4 | TRBV7-8 | . | CASSPWTGANNEKLFF | TGTGCCAGCAGCCCTTGGACAGGAGCAAATAATGAAAAACTGTTTTTT
. | TRBJ2-2 | TRBV19 | . | CASSMGRLTGELFF | TGTGCCAGTAGTATGGGGAGGTTGACCGGGGAGCTGTTTTTT
. | TRBJ1-2 | TRBV11-2 | once | CASSLDHGYGYTF | TGTGCCAGCAGCTTAGATCACGGCTATGGCTACACCTTC
TRBD1 | TRBJ2-2 | TRBV16 | . | CASTRPGTGIVSGELFF | TGTGCCAGCACCCGTCCCGGGACAGGGATCGTTTCCGGGGAGCTGTTTTTT
. | TRBJ2-1 | TRBV5-1 | . | CASSPLGGSSYNEQFF | TGCGCCAGCAGCCCCCTTGGCGGTAGCTCCTACAATGAGCAGTTCTTC
. | TRBJ2-1 | TRBV21-1 | . | CASSPSGGGAVENEQFF | TGTGCCAGCAGCCCCTCCGGAGGGGGCGCGGTCGAAAATGAGCAGTTCTTC
. | TRBJ2-3 | TRBV9 | . | CASSVDRIWDFGGTDTQYF | TGTGCCAGCAGCGTAGATCGGATCTGGGACTTCGGGGGCACAGATACGCAGTATTTT
TRBD2 | TRBJ2-7 | TRBV19 | . | CASSGTSDYEQYF | TGTGCCAGCTCCGGGACTAGCGACTACGAGCAGTACTTC
TRBD1 | TRBJ2-5 | TRBV5-4 | . | CASSLRTGGSETQYF | TGTGCCAGCAGCCTACGGACAGGGGGCTCAGAGACCCAGTACTTC
TRBD2 | TRBJ2-3 | TRBV6-1 | . | CASSDSLAGRSTDTQYF | TGTGCCAGCAGTGATAGTCTAGCGGGCCGTAGCACAGATACGCAGTATTTT
. | TRBJ1-2 | TRBV5-4 | . | CASSLARTDGYTF | TGTGCCAGCAGCTTGGCCAGGACAGATGGCTACACCTTC
TRBD1 | TRBJ1-5 | TRBV9 | . | CASSVSGGNQPQHF | TGTGCCAGCAGCGTCTCAGGGGGAAATCAGCCCCAGCATTTT
TRBD1 | TRBJ2-7 | TRBV7-3 | . | CASSSNRGGEQYF | TGTGCCAGCAGCTCCAACAGGGGTGGCGAGCAGTACTTC
TRBD2 | TRBJ2-3 | TRBV7-2 | . | CASSLARTLAEITDTQYF | TGTGCCAGCAGCTTAGCGCGCACTCTAGCGGAGATCACAGATACGCAGTATTTT
. | TRBJ1-2 | TRBV6-5 | . | CASSIDSPSVRGYTF | TGTGCCAGCAGTATCGACTCCCCCAGTGTCCGTGGCTACACCTTC
TRBD1 | TRBJ2-2 | TRBV9 | . | CASRDPLGQRNTGELFF | TGTGCCAGCAGGGACCCGCTGGGACAGAGGAACACCGGGGAGCTGTTTTTT
. | TRBJ1-1 | TRBV6-5 | . | CASSTGLEGRTEAFF | TGTGCCAGCAGTACGGGTCTTGAAGGAAGGACTGAAGCTTTCTTT
TRBD2 | TRBJ2-1 | TRBV4-2 | . | CASSQRGLAGGGSSYNEQFF | TGTGCCAGCAGCCAAAGGGGACTAGCGGGGGGCGGAAGTTCCTACAATGAGCAGTTCTTC
. | TRBJ1-5 | TRBV19 | . | CASSNGHVSQPQHF | TGTGCCAGTAGTAACGGACATGTAAGTCAGCCCCAGCATTTT
. | TRBJ1-1 | TRBV9 | . | CASSVSGNTEAFF | TGTGCCAGCAGCGTATCCGGGAACACTGAAGCTTTCTTT
. | TRBJ1-6 | TRBV4-2 | . | CASSQEWFQVDSPLHF | TGTGCCAGCAGCCAAGAGTGGTTCCAGGTGGATTCACCCCTCCACTTT
. | TRBJ1-2 | TRBV19 | . | CASSTLQGPYGYTF | TGTGCCAGTAGTACCCTACAGGGCCCCTATGGCTACACCTTC
. | TRBJ2-1 | TRBV11-3 | . | CASGSGEEQFF | TGTGCCAGCGGCTCGGGGGAGGAGCAGTTCTTC
TRBD1 | TRBJ1-5 | TRBV7-2 | . | CASSLEQGIAQPQHF | TGTGCCAGCAGCTTGGAACAGGGGATTGCTCAGCCCCAGCATTTT
. | TRBJ2-5 | TRBV7-2 | once | CASSPVGHLQETQYF | TGTGCCAGCAGCCCAGTGGGACACCTCCAAGAGACCCAGTACTTC
TRBD1 | TRBJ1-1 | TRBV7-2 | . | CASSYRQGSNTEAFF | TGTGCCAGCAGCTACCGACAGGGAAGTAACACTGAAGCTTTCTTT
TRBD1 | TRBJ2-2 | TRBV7-9 | . | CASSWDSPRGTGELFF | TGTGCCAGCAGCTGGGACAGCCCCCGGGGCACCGGGGAGCTGTTTTTT
. | TRBJ2-5 | TRBV18 | . | CASSRMDSLKETQYF | TGTGCCAGCTCACGGATGGACAGCCTCAAAGAGACCCAGTACTTC